This T cell receptor (beta chain) stems from a study of human T cells and chemical hapten exposure (dated by TCRdb to the early 2020s). Turning to the overall study: For sensitization, 2% DPC in acetone was applied to a roughly 2 cm by roughly 2 cm area of upper inner arm skin. Throughout the study period of 20 to 30 weeks, patients also received therapeutic DPC doses to the scalp every week. Patch tests used Finn chambers with 0.01% DPC on the upper back, scored after 6 days by International Contact Dermatitis Research Group standards. The mostly female patient cohort included alopecia areata with under or over 50% scalp involvement, alopecia totalis and alopecia universalis. Libraries were pooled for sequencing, and per-sample TCR yields varied mainly because of small differences in library volumes within the pool. This study followed changes in the peripheral blood TCR repertoire in vivo during primary and secondary sensitization of alopecia patients to the hapten diphenylcyclopropenone (DPC). Blood was sampled from patients pre-sensitization (week 0) and at 2, 6 and about 24 weeks after DPC sensitization. Under 30 alopecia patients gave blood for TCR sequencing at one to four time points (pre-sensitization, 2, 6 and 24 weeks). Study-wide findings and limitations: DPC sensitization did not change how many TCRs were above 1 in 1000 frequency, and no evidence was found of alterations in global repertoire structure. Repeated subsampling changed both the strength of the expansion versus patch-test correlation and the threshold at which the correlation became significant. Significantly more large CDR3 similarity clusters were formed by expanded TCRs than by pre-sensitization or healthy control sets, consistent with antigen-driven responses. Because all patients had alopecia, a presumed autoimmune disease, the immune response of the patients might differ from that of healthy individuals. A positive correlation was found between the number of PT1 expanded TCRs and patch test score, with significance reached at thresholds 8, 16 and 32 but not 4.

Receptor libraries were prepared by RACE. Sequencing used a NextSeq 500. During library preparation, unique molecular identifiers were attached to individual cDNA molecules so that TCRs could be counted quantitatively and reproducibly. For every blood RNA sample, sequencing covered both the TCR alpha and TCR beta chains. The published analysis was carried out like this. A median of about 100,000 TCRs per sample was observed, with a range of 23,224 to 690,600. The Decombinator software suite was used to annotate the V, J and CDR3 of the TCR reads. For the PS versus PT1 abundance plots, all samples were subsampled to the same number of TCRs (28,000). TCRs were defined as expanded if absent before sensitization and observed at least eight times at the 2-week time point. Starting from the raw public reads, TCRdb applied fastp trimming at Q25, assembled clones with MiXCR and retained in-frame beta chains. Every entry covers one CDR3 protein and lists the most common genes and DNA from its rows. These V and J calls originate from TCRdb's pipeline instead of the authors' own analysis. A total of about 71,000 distinct CDR3 sequences appear in this sample, about 9.1% of them only once. The top ten clones comprise 3% to 4% of the sample.

In light of the paper, this sample's time point label describes: patch test 1, 2 weeks after DPC sensitization. The sample's treatment or condition label is to be understood as: therapeutic diphenylcyclopropenone sensitization with weekly scalp DPC. At each patch-test visit, blood was drawn before the patch test was applied. Eligible patients were aged 18 to 70, diagnosed with alopecia, deemed suitable for DPC therapy, and excluded if pregnant. Total RNA was extracted from unfractionated whole blood that had been collected in Tempus Blood RNA tubes. The CDR1 and CDR2 encoded by the germline V gene are SGHVS and FQNEAQ. The CDR3 runs 17 residues from the cysteine to the phenylalanine. Just CDR3 DNA is preserved here, 51 bases in frame from base 1. Trimming removed 4 bases from V and 0 bases from J; the gene matches leave 4 bases unexplained. This clonotype was recorded at least ten times. Its binding antigen is unknown. It has no much larger one-base neighbor in the sample; base qualities were not kept.

This clonotype originated in a woman aged 40 to 50 with alopecia areata. Some clones in this sample may be carry-over from other donors' samples. The specimen comprised whole blood, sampled in connection with sensitization to the hapten diphenylcyclopropenone (DPC). The chain links TRBV7-8 with TRBJ1-6, with 9 middle bases fitting TRBD1. The CDR3 protein: CASSYGTGSSYNSPLHF. At the DNA level, the sequence is TGTGCCAGCAGCTACGGGACAGGGAGCTCCTATAATTCACCCCTCCACTTT.